Listed below are T cell receptor beta chains from one sample, sequenced in a study of monozygotic twins with inflammatory bowel disease. Reprocessing the 5' RACE reads, TCRdb reports a single entry for every CDR3 protein and omits DNA. The specimen's table records 80,000 or so distinct CDR3 sequences. Sequenced input: blood. The source is a human donor with ulcerative colitis or Crohn's disease, or a healthy co-twin of an affected twin (not recorded which). Each CDR3 is given with its conserved first and last residue.

V gene	J gene	CDR3 protein
TRBV12-3/TRBV12-4	TRBJ1-2	CASQDRGAYGYTF
TRBV29-1	TRBJ2-2	CSVDKMNTGELFF
TRBV7-2	TRBJ2-3	CASSFGTPPDTQYF
TRBV5-1	TRBJ1-2	CASSLEGGGYTF
TRBV20-1	TRBJ1-1	CSASPGQGARTEAFF
TRBV7-2	TRBJ2-6	CASSLVETGTGANVLTF
TRBV12-3/TRBV12-4	TRBJ2-2	CASTIRALGTGELFF
TRBV7-9	TRBJ2-1	CASSRGRHNEQFF
TRBV7-9	TRBJ2-7	CASSFRTSGSYEQYF
TRBV12-3/TRBV12-4	TRBJ2-2	CASRIQGIGELFF
TRBV7-9	TRBJ2-7	CASSPSAGDYEQYF
TRBV5-1	TRBJ2-7	CASSLGGLPAYEQYF
TRBV7-3	TRBJ2-3	CASSLGAFTDTQYF
TRBV3-1	TRBJ1-6	CASSRSRTNSPLHF
TRBV7-9	TRBJ2-5	CASSFGPAGPKETQYF
TRBV7-8	TRBJ1-2	CASSSDPDRDNFNYGYTF
TRBV5-1	TRBJ2-7	CASSLAGTVPYEQYF
TRBV6-1	TRBJ2-5	CASTPAGGPQETQYF
TRBV5-1	TRBJ2-1	CASSPLAGANEQFF
TRBV12-3/TRBV12-4	TRBJ2-6	CASSSSYGGANVLTF
TRBV5-1	TRBJ1-1	CASSLIETGVRMAFF
TRBV20-1	TRBJ1-5	CSASADGDQPQHF
TRBV3-1	TRBJ1-1	CASSRRDRNTEAFF
TRBV2	TRBJ1-4	CASRLPGTGGEKLFF
TRBV20-1	TRBJ1-4	CSANGLNEKLFF
TRBV6-2/TRBV6-3	TRBJ2-5	CASTPPGETQYF
TRBV20-1	TRBJ1-4	CSARERGAATNEKLFF
TRBV5-1	TRBJ2-1	CASSLAGASSYNEQFF
TRBV7-9	TRBJ1-5	CASASRERDQPQHF
TRBV12-3/TRBV12-4	TRBJ1-1	CASSQSGNTEAFF
TRBV3-1	TRBJ1-1	CASSQVGPYTEAFF
TRBV18	TRBJ1-2	CASSPTGSGYTF
TRBV5-1	TRBJ2-7	CASSLAQGQFYEQYF
TRBV6-5	TRBJ1-4	CASSYLDGEKLFF
TRBV5-1	TRBJ1-5	CASSLRGGSNQPQHF
TRBV5-1	TRBJ1-3	CASSPISSVSSGNTIYF
TRBV5-1	TRBJ2-6	CASSPAGFWANVLTF
TRBV7-2	TRBJ2-3	CASSRDPVGYTDTQYF
TRBV9	TRBJ2-3	CASSVDPGGDTQYF
TRBV20-1	TRBJ2-1	CSARGGENEQFF
TRBV19	TRBJ2-2	CASNLDRSGGELFF
TRBV12-3/TRBV12-4	TRBJ2-2	CASSFRGGGELFF
TRBV11-2	TRBJ1-6	CASGEGSYNSRLHF
TRBV28	TRBJ1-6	CASTSGQGPPLHF
TRBV5-1	TRBJ2-1	CASSLELRGEQFF
TRBV7-3	TRBJ2-3	CASGKRGGQGDTQYF
TRBV4-2	TRBJ2-7	CASSQDMVRGRNTYEQYF
TRBV7-6	TRBJ2-7	CASSPIQTYEQYF
TRBV5-1	TRBJ2-2	CASSARTENTGELFF
TRBV10-3	TRBJ1-2	CAISGDRERGGYTF
TRBV20-1	TRBJ2-5	CSASATGTGGRQTQYF
TRBV23-1	TRBJ1-6	CASSQSSRGESYNSPLHF
TRBV15	TRBJ1-5	CATGSRDRQPQHF
TRBV6-5	TRBJ2-3	CASSYSGLAGGRNTDTQYF
TRBV5-1	TRBJ2-1	CASKGEGQSSYNEQFF
TRBV3-1	TRBJ1-1	CASSPRDRGKTEAFF
TRBV12-3/TRBV12-4	TRBJ1-1	CASNGRLGEAFF
TRBV2	TRBJ2-5	CASGGLGTEEETQYF
TRBV20-1	TRBJ2-5	CSARTPTSAGGTQYF